These 25 T cell receptor beta chains share one sample of origin, sequenced in a study of T cell repertoires in cytomegalovirus infection. TCRdb analysed the reads with MiXCR anew, one entry per CDR3 protein. Of around 310,000 distinct CDR3 sequences listed, 15% to 20% were seen once; the top ten hold 9.5% to 15%. Sample: PBMCs. The receptors come from a human donor in good health (CMV status not recorded). Some clones in this sample may be carry-over from other donors' samples.

The table lists this clonotype with a few counts. CDR3: CASSNRGRSGNTIYF. CDR3 coding DNA: TGTGCCAGTAGTAACAGGGGACGCTCTGGAAACACCATATATTTT. The chain carries TRBV19 and TRBJ1-3; 7 bases fit TRBD1. Germline CDR1 LNHDA, CDR2 SQIVND (reference sequence). V shed 4 bases, J shed 0 bases, and the junction held 3 bases outside the gene matches. This CDR3 spans 15 amino acids.

This chain connects TRBV7-3 to TRBJ2-7; tentative D call: TRBD1 (5 bases). Per germline, CDR1 SGHTA and CDR2 FQGTGA. The CDR3 totals 14 residues. V lost 6 bases, J lost 6 bases, and 18 bases lay in between. The DNA for the CDR3 is TGTGCCAGCAGTTCGGACACAAGCGCCGGCGAGCAGTACTTC. It encodes CASSSDTSAGEQYF.

In its sample, this clonotype was seen many times. The V gene is TRBV7-2, the J gene TRBJ2-3; 10 nucleotides line up with TRBD2. After removal of 5 bases from V and 1 base from J, the junction contained 6 bases not matched to a gene. CDR1 and CDR2 from the germline V gene are SGHTA and FQGNSA. The CDR3 covers 16 residues. The CDR3 here is CASSRAGTSGTDTQYF. The CDR3 nucleotides are TGTGCCAGCAGCAGAGCCGGGACTAGCGGCACAGATACGCAGTATTTT.

The sample holds many counts of this clonotype. This chain links TRBV12-3 or TRBV12-4 with TRBJ2-1, with D possibly matching TRBD2 (7 bases). Trimming cost V 5 bases and J 6 bases, with 17 bases left between them. CDR3 size: 15 residues. This CDR3 reads CASSPVGGGLNEQFF. The DNA for the CDR3 is TGTGCCAGCAGTCCCGTGGGGGGGGGCCTCAATGAGCAGTTCTTC.

In its sample, this clonotype was seen a few times. V gene TRBV11-2 combines with J gene TRBJ1-2; maybe TRBD1 (6 bases). Trimming removed 5 bases from V and 9 bases from J, with 16 bases in between. The CDR3 has 13 residues. Germline CDR1 is SGHAT and CDR2 is FQNNGV. CDR3 nucleotides: TGTGCCAGCAGCATACCAGGGGAAAGACGCTACACCTTC. It translates to CASSIPGERRYTF.

This clonotype was recorded many times. The CDR3 DNA sequence: TGTGCCAGTAGTATGAGTGGAGGGGTTCCAGATACGCAGTATTTT. It encodes CASSMSGGVPDTQYF. V is TRBV19 and J is TRBJ2-3, with TRBD2 as a possible D gene (6 bases). CDR1 is LNHDA and CDR2 is SQIVND in the germline V gene (reference sequence). Trimming pared 3 bases from V and 4 bases from J, leaving 14 bases between. This CDR3 region has 15 residues.

This clonotype was observed a single time. The chain recombines TRBV6-1 with TRBJ1-1; D call uncertain. The CDR3 runs to 12 residues. Trimming cost V 6 bases and J 2 bases, with 7 bases left between them. Per germline, CDR1 MNHNS and CDR2 SASEGT. The CDR3: CASRVVNTEAFF. CDR3 nucleotides: TGTGCCAGCAGAGTGGTAAACACTGAAGCTTTCTTT.

Many counts were recorded for this clonotype. The chain links TRBV7-2 to TRBJ1-5; D gene unclear. The V gene lost 9 bases and the J gene lost 6 bases, with 12 bases spanning the gap. The germline CDR1 and CDR2 sequences are SGHTA and FQGNSA. The length of the CDR3 is 12 residues. As DNA, the CDR3 is TGTGCCAGTCAAGTTCTGGGTCAGCCCCAGCATTTT. Translation gives CASQVLGQPQHF.

The table lists this clonotype with a few counts. The chain is built from TRBV2 and TRBJ1-2; 7 positions match TRBD1. The CDR3 extends over 14 amino acids. V lost 5 bases to trimming and J lost 6 bases; unmatched junction nucleotides: 9. In germline, CDR1 is SNHLY, CDR2 FYNNEI. CDR3 protein: CASSLQGIFNGYTF. CDR3 coding DNA: TGTGCCAGCAGTCTACAGGGGATCTTTAATGGCTACACCTTC.

The chain has TRBV24-1 and TRBJ1-5, with 7 positions matching TRBD1. Germline V CDR1 and CDR2: KGHDR, SFDVKD. This CDR3 region has 21 residues. Unmatched junction bases numbered 20, after V lost 3 bases and J lost 1 base. The CDR3 region has the DNA TGTGCCACCAGTGATCCCCCCATAGACAGGGTGGTCAAGCTCAGCAATCAGCCCCAGCATTTT. Encoded protein: CATSDPPIDRVVKLSNQPQHF.

This clonotype was counted ten times or more. This sequence joins TRBV7-2 and TRBJ1-4; no clear D gene. The CDR3 has 14 residues. Germline assignment: CDR1 SGHTA and CDR2 FQGNSA. The V end was cut by 1 base, the J end by 8 bases, with 11 bases between. Here the CDR3 reads CASSLGSAKEKLFF. The CDR3 bases are TGTGCCAGCAGCTTAGGGTCCGCGAAGGAAAAACTGTTTTTT.

This clonotype has a count of ten or more. The rearrangement joins TRBV7-8 to TRBJ2-7; tentatively, D is TRBD1 (5 bases). The CDR3 covers 13 residues. In germline, CDR1 is SGHVS, CDR2 FQNEAQ. The V gene lost 1 base and the J gene lost 6 bases, with 10 bases spanning the gap. The CDR3 DNA reads as TGTGCCAGCAGCTTAGGGGGCCGCAGCGAGCAGTACTTC. It is translated as CASSLGGRSEQYF.

V is TRBV5-8 and J is TRBJ2-3, with D maybe TRBD2 (6 bases). V was cut by 0 bases and J by 2 bases, with 13 bases left in between. The CDR3 is made up of 16 amino acids. Germline CDR1 SGHTS, CDR2 YDEGEE. CDR3 protein: CASSLGSVAATDTQYF. The CDR3 DNA sequence: TGTGCCAGCAGCTTGGGTTCTGTAGCGGCCACAGATACGCAGTATTTT.

This clonotype was observed many times. The J gene is TRBJ2-5, the V gene TRBV6-2 or TRBV6-3; 7 bases fit TRBD1. J was trimmed by 6 bases and V by 6 bases; bases with no gene match: 4. Germline CDR1 reads MNHEY; CDR2 reads SVGEGT. CDR3 length: 12 residues. The CDR3 loop is CASSRGSQTQYF. The DNA of the CDR3 is TGTGCCAGCAGCAGGGGGTCACAGACCCAGTACTTC.

This clonotype was found many times. This rearrangement joins TRBV7-2 to TRBJ2-1, with no clear D. Trimming shortened V by 4 bases and J by 4 bases, and 14 bases separated the two germline ends. This CDR3 comprises 15 residues. Per germline, CDR1 SGHTA and CDR2 FQGNSA. CDR3 DNA: TGTGCCAGCAGCTCGGACGGACGAATTTACAATGAGCAGTTCTTC. Translation: CASSSDGRIYNEQFF. Full variable domain (missing parts from reference TRBV7-2 and TRBJ2-1): GAGVSQSPSNKVTEKGKDVELRCDPISGHTALYWYRQSLGQGLEFLIYFQGNSAPDKSGLPSDRFSAERTGGSVSTLTIQRTQQEDSAVYLCASSSDGRIYNEQFFGPGTRLTVL.

The rearrangement links TRBV28 to TRBJ2-1; 7 nucleotides match TRBD1. J gave up 0 bases and V 6 bases, and 8 bases lay outside the gene matches. The CDR3 is 16 residues long. Germline assignment: CDR1 MDHEN and CDR2 SYDVKM. CDR3 coding DNA: TGTGCCAGCAGACCATCTACAGGGGACTCCTACAATGAGCAGTTCTTC. It is translated as CASRPSTGDSYNEQFF.

The table lists this clonotype with a few counts. The chain is built from TRBV5-1 and TRBJ1-1; D gene uncertain. Trimming shortened V by 4 bases and J by 4 bases, and 11 bases separated the two germline ends. There are 13 residues in the CDR3. Germline V gene data show CDR1 as SGHRS and CDR2 as YFSETQ. The CDR3 spells CASSDGHGTEAFF. The CDR3 DNA reads TGCGCCAGCAGCGACGGCCACGGCACTGAAGCTTTCTTT.

The chain joins TRBV7-9 to TRBJ1-1, with 7 bases that match TRBD1. The junction had 10 bases not matched to a gene; V was cut back by 0 bases and J by 12 bases. The CDR3 sequence is 14 residues long. Germline V CDR1 and CDR2: SEHNR, FQNEAQ (reference sequence). The CDR3, as DNA: TGTGCCAGCAGCTTAGCGGGAGAAAGGGGGCGAACTTTCTTT. It translates to CASSLAGERGRTFF.

Regarding this clonotype: Since a much larger clone is just one base distant, this may be a read error. The chain recombines TRBV12-3 or TRBV12-4 with TRBJ1-4, with D possibly TRBD1 on 5 matching bases. Trimming cost V 3 bases and J 5 bases, with 10 bases left between them. The CDR3 runs to 14 residues. CDR3 in amino acids: CASSFADTNEKLFF. The CDR3 coding sequence is TGTGCCAGCAGTTTCGCGGACACAAATGAAAAACTGTTTTTT.

This chain connects TRBV29-1 to TRBJ1-5; no definite D call. V was clipped by 4 bases and J by 0 bases, with 7 bases between them. This CDR3 comprises 13 residues. Germline CDR1 and CDR2: SQVTM and ANQGSEA. The CDR3 spells CSVVYSSNQPQHF. CDR3 nucleotides: TGCAGCGTTGTTTACAGTAGCAATCAGCCCCAGCATTTT.

This clonotype was seen repeatedly, ten times or more. The chain couples TRBV7-2 to TRBJ1-2; 7 positions match TRBD1. With 6 bases clipped from V and 7 bases from J, the junction kept 8 bases outside the gene matches. This CDR3 comprises 13 residues. CDR1 is SGHTA and CDR2 is FQGNSA in the germline V gene. This CDR3 is CASSSDRASGYTF. In DNA form, the CDR3 reads TGTGCCAGCAGTTCCGACAGGGCTTCTGGCTACACCTTC.

This clonotype was counted at least ten times. This chain joins TRBV6-2 or TRBV6-3 and TRBJ2-1, with TRBD2 matching over 11 bases. The J segment lost 7 bases and the V segment lost 4 bases, leaving 9 bases of the junction unmatched. This CDR3 contains 16 residues. CDR1 and CDR2 from the germline V gene are MNHEY and SVGEGT. In DNA, the CDR3 is TGTGCCAGCAGTTCGCCCGCGGGACTAGCGGTTAATGAGCAGTTCTTC. Encoded protein: CASSSPAGLAVNEQFF.

The sample holds a few counts of this clonotype. V and J are TRBV12-3 or TRBV12-4 and TRBJ1-6, with a possible D match to TRBD1 (5 bases). The CDR3 sequence is 15 residues long. V dropped 7 bases and J dropped 7 bases, with 17 bases sitting between them. Here the CDR3 reads CASTDTTGANSPLHF. As DNA, the CDR3 is TGTGCCAGCACCGATACTACAGGAGCCAATTCACCCCTCCACTTT.

The chain recombines TRBV11-1 with TRBJ2-3, with D tentatively TRBD1 (6 bases). The CDR3 is made up of 14 amino acids. Germline V gene lookup returns CDR1 SGHAT and CDR2 FQDESV (reference sequence). With 6 bases removed from V and 3 bases from J, the gap between germline ends came to 13 bases. CDR3 amino acids: CASRGWTATDTQYF. The CDR3, as DNA: TGTGCCAGCAGGGGATGGACAGCAACAGATACGCAGTATTTT.

J is TRBJ2-5 and V is TRBV6-5, with a weak D call TRBD2 (6 bases). This CDR3 contains 15 residues. Trimming took off 4 bases at V and 5 bases at J, with 17 bases between the two ends. The V gene's germline CDR1 is MNHEY and CDR2 SVGAGI. DNA of the CDR3: TGTGCCAGCAGTTCAAGACTAGTGGCGGGGGAGACCCAGTACTTC. This translates into CASSSRLVAGETQYF.